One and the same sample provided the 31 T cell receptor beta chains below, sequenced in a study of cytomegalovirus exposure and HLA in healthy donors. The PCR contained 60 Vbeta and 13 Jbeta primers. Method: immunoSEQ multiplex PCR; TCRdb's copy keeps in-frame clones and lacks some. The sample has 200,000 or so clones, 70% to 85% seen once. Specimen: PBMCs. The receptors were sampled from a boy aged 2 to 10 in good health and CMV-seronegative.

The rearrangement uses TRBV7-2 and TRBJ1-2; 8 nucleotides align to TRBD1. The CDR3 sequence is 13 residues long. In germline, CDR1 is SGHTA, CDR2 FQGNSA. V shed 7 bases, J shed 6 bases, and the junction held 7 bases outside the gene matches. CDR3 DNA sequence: TGTGCCAGCACCACCGGGACAGGTGATGGCTACACCTTC. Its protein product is CASTTGTGDGYTF.

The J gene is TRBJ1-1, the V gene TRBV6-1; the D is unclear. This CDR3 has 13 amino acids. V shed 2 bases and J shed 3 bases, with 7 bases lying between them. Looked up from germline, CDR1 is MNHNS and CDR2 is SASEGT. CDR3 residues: CASSERRDTEAFF. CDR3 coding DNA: TGTGCCAGCAGTGAAAGGAGGGACACTGAAGCTTTCTTT.

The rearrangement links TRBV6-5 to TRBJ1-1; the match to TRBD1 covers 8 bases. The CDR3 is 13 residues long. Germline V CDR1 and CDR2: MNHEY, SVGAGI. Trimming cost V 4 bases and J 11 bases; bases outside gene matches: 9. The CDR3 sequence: CASSFGDRQQAFF. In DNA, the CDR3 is TGTGCCAGCAGTTTCGGGGACAGGCAGCAGGCTTTCTTT.

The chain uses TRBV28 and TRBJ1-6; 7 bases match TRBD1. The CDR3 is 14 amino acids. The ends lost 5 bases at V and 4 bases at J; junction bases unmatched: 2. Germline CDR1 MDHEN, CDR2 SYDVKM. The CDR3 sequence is CASSGGQYNSPLHF. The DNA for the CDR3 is TGTGCCAGCAGTGGGGGACAGTATAATTCACCCCTCCACTTT.

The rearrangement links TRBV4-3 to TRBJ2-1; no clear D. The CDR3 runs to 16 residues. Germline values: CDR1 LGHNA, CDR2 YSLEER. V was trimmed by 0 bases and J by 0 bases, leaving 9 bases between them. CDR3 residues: CASSQDHRSSYNEQFF. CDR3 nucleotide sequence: TGCGCCAGCAGCCAAGATCACAGAAGCTCCTACAATGAGCAGTTCTTC.

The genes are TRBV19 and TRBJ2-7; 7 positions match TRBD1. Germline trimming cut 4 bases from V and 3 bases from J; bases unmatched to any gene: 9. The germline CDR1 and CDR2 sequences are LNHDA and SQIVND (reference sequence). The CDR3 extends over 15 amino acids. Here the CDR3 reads CASSNPVQGYYEQYF. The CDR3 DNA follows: TGTGCCAGTAGTAACCCTGTACAGGGGTACTACGAGCAGTACTTC.

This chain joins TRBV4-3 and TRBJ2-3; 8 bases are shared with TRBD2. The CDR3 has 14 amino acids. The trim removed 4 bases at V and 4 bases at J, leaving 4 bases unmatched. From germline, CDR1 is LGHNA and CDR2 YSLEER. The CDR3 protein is CASSPAGGSDTQYF. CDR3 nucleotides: TGCGCCAGCAGCCCTGCGGGGGGATCAGATACGCAGTATTTT.

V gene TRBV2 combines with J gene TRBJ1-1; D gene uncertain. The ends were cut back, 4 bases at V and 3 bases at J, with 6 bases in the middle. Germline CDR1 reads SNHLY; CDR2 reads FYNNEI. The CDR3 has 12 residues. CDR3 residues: CASSATDTEAFF. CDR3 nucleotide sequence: TGTGCCAGCAGTGCCACGGACACTGAAGCTTTCTTT.

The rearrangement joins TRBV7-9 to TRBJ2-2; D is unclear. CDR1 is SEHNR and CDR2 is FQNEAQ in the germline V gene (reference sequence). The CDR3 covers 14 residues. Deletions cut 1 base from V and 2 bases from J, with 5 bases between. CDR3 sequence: CASSLGSNTGELFF. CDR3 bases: TGTGCCAGCAGCTTAGGTAGCAACACCGGGGAGCTGTTTTTT.

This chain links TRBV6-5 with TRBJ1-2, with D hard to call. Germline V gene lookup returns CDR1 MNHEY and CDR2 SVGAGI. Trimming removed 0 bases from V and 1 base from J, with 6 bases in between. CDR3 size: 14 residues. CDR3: CASSYSNGNYGYTF. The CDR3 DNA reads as TGTGCCAGCAGTTACTCGAACGGTAACTATGGCTACACCTTC.

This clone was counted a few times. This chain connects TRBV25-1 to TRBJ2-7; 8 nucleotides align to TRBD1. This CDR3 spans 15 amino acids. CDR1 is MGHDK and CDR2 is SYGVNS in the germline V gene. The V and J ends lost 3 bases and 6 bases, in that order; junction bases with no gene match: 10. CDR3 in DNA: TGTGCCAGCAGTGAGTCGGGGACAGGTCGCTCCGAGCAGTACTTC. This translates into CASSESGTGRSEQYF.

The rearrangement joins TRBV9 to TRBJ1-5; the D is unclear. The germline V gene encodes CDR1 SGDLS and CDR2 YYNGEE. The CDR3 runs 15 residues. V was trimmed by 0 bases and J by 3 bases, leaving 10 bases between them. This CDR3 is CASSVDSTHNQPQHF. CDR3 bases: TGTGCCAGCAGCGTAGACAGTACCCACAATCAGCCCCAGCATTTT.

The CDR3 reads CASSIQRYTEAFF. Written as DNA, the CDR3 is TGTGCCAGTAGTATCCAGCGTTACACTGAAGCTTTCTTT. V and J are TRBV19 and TRBJ1-1; D unresolved. The CDR3 loop spans 13 amino acids. With 3 bases removed from V and 3 bases from J, the gap between germline ends came to 8 bases. From germline, CDR1 is LNHDA and CDR2 SQIVND (reference sequence).

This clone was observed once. CDR3 DNA: TGTGCCAGCAGCTTAGGAGAGCGGGGGTACACAGATACGCAGTATTTT. Translated, it gives CASSLGERGYTDTQYF. The chain is built from TRBV7-9 and TRBJ2-3; the match to TRBD2 covers 8 bases. The V gene's germline CDR1 is SEHNR and CDR2 FQNEAQ (reference sequence). V trimming: 1 base; J trimming: 2 bases; junction bases outside the gene matches: 5. This CDR3 has 16 residues.

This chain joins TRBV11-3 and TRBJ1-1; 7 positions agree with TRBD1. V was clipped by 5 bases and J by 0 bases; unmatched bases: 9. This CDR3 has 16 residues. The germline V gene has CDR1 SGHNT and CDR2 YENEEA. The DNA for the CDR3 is TGTGCCAGCAGCCTTACAGGGGACTTAATGAACACTGAAGCTTTCTTT. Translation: CASSLTGDLMNTEAFF.

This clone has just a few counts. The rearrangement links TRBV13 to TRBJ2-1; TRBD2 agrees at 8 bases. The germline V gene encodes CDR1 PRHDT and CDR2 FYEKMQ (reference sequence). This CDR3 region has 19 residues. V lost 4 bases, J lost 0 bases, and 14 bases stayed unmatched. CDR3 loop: CASSSRWGSGGPSYNEQFF. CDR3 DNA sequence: TGTGCCAGCAGCTCCCGCTGGGGGAGCGGGGGCCCCTCCTACAATGAGCAGTTCTTC.

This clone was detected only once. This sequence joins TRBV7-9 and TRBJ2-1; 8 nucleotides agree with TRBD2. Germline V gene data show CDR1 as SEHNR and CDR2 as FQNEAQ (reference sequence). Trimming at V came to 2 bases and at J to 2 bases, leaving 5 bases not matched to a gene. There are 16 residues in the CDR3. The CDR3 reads CASSLWAGGTYNEQFF. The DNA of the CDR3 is TGTGCCAGCAGCTTATGGGCGGGGGGTACCTACAATGAGCAGTTCTTC.

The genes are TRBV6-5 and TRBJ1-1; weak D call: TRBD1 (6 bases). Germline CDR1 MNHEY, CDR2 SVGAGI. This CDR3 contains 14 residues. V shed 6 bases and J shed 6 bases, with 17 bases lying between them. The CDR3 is CASREQGYRPEAFF. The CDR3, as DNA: TGTGCCAGCAGGGAACAGGGTTATCGCCCTGAAGCTTTCTTT.

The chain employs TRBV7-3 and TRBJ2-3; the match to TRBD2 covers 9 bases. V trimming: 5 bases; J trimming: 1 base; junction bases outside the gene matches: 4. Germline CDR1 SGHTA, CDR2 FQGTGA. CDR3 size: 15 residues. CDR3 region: CASSRRLAGTDTQYF. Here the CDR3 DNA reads TGTGCCAGCAGCAGGAGACTAGCGGGCACAGATACGCAGTATTTT.

The CDR3 loop is CASSVGQGAYEQYF. The CDR3 DNA reads as TGTGCCAGCAGCGTCGGACAGGGGGCCTACGAGCAGTACTTC. The genes are TRBV13 and TRBJ2-7, with 10 bases fitting TRBD1. The CDR3 is made up of 14 amino acids. Germline V gene lookup returns CDR1 PRHDT and CDR2 FYEKMQ (reference sequence). V lost 5 bases and J lost 2; bases outside the gene matches: 3.

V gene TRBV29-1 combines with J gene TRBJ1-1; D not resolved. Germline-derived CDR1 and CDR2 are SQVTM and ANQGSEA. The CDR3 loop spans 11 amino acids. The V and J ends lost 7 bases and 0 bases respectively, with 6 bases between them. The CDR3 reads CSAQMNTEAFF. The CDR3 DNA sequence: TGCAGCGCTCAGATGAACACTGAAGCTTTCTTT.

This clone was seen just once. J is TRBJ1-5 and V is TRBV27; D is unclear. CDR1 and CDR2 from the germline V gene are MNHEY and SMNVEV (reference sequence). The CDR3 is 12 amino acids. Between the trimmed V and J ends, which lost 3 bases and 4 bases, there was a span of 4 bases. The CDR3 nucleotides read TGTGCCAGCAGTTTCCTTAATCAGCCCCAGCATTTT. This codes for CASSFLNQPQHF.

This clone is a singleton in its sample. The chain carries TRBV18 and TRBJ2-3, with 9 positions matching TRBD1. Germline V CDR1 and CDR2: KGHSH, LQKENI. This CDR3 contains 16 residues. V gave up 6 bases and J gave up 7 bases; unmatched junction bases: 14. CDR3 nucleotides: TGTGCCAGCTCGCAAACCGGGACAGGGACTTATAATACGCAGTATTTT. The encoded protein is CASSQTGTGTYNTQYF. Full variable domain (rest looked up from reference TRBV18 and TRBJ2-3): NAGVMQNPRHLVRRRGQEARLRCSPMKGHSHVYWYRQLPEEGLKFMVYLQKENIIDESGMPKERFSAEFPKEGPSILRIQQVVRGDSAAYFCASSQTGTGTYNTQYFGPGTRLTVL.

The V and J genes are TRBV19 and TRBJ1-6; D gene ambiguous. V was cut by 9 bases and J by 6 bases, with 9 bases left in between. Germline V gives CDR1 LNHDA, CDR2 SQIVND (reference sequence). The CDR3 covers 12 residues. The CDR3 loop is CASRAPNSPLHF. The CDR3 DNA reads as TGTGCCAGCCGCGCCCCTAATTCACCCCTCCACTTT.

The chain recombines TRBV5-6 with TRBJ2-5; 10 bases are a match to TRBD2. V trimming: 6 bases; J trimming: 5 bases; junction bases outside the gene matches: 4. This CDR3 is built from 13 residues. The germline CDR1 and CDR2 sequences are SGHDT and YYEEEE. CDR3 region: CASTLAGVETQYF. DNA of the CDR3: TGTGCCAGCACCCTAGCGGGGGTGGAGACCCAGTACTTC.

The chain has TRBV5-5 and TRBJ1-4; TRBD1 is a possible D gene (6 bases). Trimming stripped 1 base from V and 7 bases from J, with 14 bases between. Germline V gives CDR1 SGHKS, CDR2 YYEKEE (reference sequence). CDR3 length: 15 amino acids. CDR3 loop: CASSLWQGPAEKLFF. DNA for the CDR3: TGTGCCAGCAGCTTGTGGCAGGGGCCAGCTGAAAAACTGTTTTTT.

The CDR3: CASSFRTGFTDTQYF. CDR3 coding DNA: TGTGCCAGCAGCTTCCGGACAGGATTCACAGATACGCAGTATTTT. The rearrangement joins TRBV7-2 to TRBJ2-3; 7 bases align to TRBD1. Trimming cost V 3 bases and J 2 bases; bases outside gene matches: 5. The CDR3 runs to 15 residues. CDR1 and CDR2 (germline): SGHTA, FQGNSA. The whole variable domain, filled in from reference TRBV7-2 and TRBJ2-3, reads GAGVSQSPSNKVTEKGKDVELRCDPISGHTALYWYRQSLGQGLEFLIYFQGNSAPDKSGLPSDRFSAERTGGSVSTLTIQRTQQEDSAVYLCASSFRTGFTDTQYFGPGTRLTVL.

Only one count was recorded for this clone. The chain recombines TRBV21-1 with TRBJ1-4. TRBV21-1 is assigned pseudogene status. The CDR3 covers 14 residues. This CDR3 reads CASSKDSNNEKLFF. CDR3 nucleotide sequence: TGTGCCAGCAGCAAAGATAGCAATAATGAAAAACTGTTTTTT.

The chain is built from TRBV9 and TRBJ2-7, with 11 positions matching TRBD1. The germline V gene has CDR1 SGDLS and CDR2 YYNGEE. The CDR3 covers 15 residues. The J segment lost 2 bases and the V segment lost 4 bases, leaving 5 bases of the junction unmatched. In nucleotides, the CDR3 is TGTGCCAGCAGCCCCGGGACAGGGGGGGCCTACGAGCAGTACTTC. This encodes CASSPGTGGAYEQYF.

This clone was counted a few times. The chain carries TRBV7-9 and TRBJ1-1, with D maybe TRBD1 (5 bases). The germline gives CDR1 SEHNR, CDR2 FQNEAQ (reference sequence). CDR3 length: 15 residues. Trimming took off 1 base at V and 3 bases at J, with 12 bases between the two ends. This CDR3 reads CASSLDDGGDTEAFF. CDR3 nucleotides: TGTGCCAGCAGCTTAGATGATGGGGGGGACACTGAAGCTTTCTTT.

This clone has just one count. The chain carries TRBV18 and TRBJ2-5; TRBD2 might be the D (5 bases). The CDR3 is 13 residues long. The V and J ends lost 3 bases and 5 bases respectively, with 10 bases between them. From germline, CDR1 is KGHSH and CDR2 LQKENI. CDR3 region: CASSPGPGETQYF. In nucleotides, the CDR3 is TGTGCCAGCTCACCCGGTCCGGGGGAGACCCAGTACTTC.